The source of this T cell receptor beta chain is a study of T cell repertoires in cytomegalovirus infection. The wider study: CMV infection plus the matching HLA type was flagged by public TCR beta signatures.

This clonotype showed up many times. Trimming removed 5 bases at V and 3 bases at J, with 15 bases between. The CDR3 has 15 residues. Germline V gives CDR1 SGHTA, CDR2 FQGNSA. TCRdb ran MiXCR on the reads and lists one entry per CDR3 protein. The table lists 200,000 to 250,000 distinct CDR3 sequences, around 12% of them singletons. The origin of this receptor is a human donor in good health (CMV status not recorded). Some clones in this sample may be carry-over from other donors' samples. The chain couples TRBV7-2 to TRBJ2-3; either TRBD1 or TRBD2 may supply D (5 bases each). The specimen was PBMCs. CDR3 residues: CASSRSGHSTDTQYF. In nucleotides, the CDR3 is TGTGCCAGCAGCCGCTCGGGGCACTCAACAGATACGCAGTATTTT. Based on the CDR3 plus reference TRBV7-2 and TRBJ2-3, the full variable domain is GAGVSQSPSNKVTEKGKDVELRCDPISGHTALYWYRQSLGQGLEFLIYFQGNSAPDKSGLPSDRFSAERTGGSVSTLTIQRTQQEDSAVYLCASSRSGHSTDTQYFGPGTRLTVL.